The entry below describes one TCR beta chain. Its antigen is still unknown. The sample comes from a study of OX40 agonist ivuxolimab in advanced cancers. On the study more broadly: Ivuxolimab is a fully human IgG2 antibody that activates OX40 (CD134). People in dose escalation had one of these cancers: hepatocellular carcinoma, melanoma, renal cell or head and neck cancer. Study results and limitations: CD4+ and CD8+ blood T cells expanded clonally by week 6 at 0.1 to 3.0 mg/kg.

Assay used: immunoSEQ multiplex PCR; TCRdb lists only in-frame clones, some missing. There are tens of thousands of clones in the sample; 65% to 90% occur only once, and around 0.9% lies in the top ten. Germline CDR1 reads SGHVS; CDR2 reads FQNEAQ. The CDR3 has 15 amino acids. With 5 bases removed from V and 1 base from J, the gap between germline ends came to 12 bases. This chain joins TRBV7-8 and TRBJ1-3; D call uncertain. Material: CD4+ or CD8+ T cells sorted from blood, obtained in a trial of the OX40 agonist ivuxolimab. The source of this sequence is an adult with an advanced solid tumor such as melanoma, head and neck, liver or kidney cancer. As DNA, the CDR3 is TGTGCCAGCAGCCCAGCCGGGAGATCTGGAAACACCATATATTTT. It is translated as CASSPAGRSGNTIYF.